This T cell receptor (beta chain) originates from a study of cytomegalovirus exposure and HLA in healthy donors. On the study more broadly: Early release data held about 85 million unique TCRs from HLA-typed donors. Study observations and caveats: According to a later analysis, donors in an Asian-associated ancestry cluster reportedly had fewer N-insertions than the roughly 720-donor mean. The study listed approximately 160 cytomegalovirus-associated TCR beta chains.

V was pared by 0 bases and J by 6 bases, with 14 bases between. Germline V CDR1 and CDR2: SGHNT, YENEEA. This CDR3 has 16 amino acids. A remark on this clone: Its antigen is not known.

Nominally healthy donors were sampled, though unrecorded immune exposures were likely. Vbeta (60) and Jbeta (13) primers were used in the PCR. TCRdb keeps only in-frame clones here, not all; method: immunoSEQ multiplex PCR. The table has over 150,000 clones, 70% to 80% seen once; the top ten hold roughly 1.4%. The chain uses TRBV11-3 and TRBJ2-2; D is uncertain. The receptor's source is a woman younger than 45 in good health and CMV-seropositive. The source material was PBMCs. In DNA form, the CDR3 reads TGTGCCAGCAGCTTAGATAGATGGCTGGGCGCCGGGGAGCTGTTTTTT. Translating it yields CASSLDRWLGAGELFF.